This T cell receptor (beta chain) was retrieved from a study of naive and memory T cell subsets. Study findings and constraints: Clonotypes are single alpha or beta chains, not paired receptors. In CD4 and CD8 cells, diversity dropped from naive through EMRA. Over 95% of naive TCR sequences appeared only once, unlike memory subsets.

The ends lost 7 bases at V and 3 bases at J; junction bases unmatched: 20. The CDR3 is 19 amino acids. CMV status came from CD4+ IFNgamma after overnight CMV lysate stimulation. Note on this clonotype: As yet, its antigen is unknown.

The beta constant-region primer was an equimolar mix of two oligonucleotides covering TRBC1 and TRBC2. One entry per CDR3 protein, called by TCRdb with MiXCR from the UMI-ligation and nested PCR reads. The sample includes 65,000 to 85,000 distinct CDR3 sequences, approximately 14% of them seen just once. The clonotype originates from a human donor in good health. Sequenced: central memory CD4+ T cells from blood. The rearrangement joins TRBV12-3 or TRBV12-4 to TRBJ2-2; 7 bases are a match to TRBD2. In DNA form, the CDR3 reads TGTGCCAGCAAGAATCGTCGCGGGAGAATTACTTACGACACCGGGGAGCTGTTTTTT. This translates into CASKNRRGRITYDTGELFF.